The 3 T cell receptor beta chains given below trace back to one sample, sequenced in a study of T cell repertoires in cytomegalovirus infection (dated by TCRdb to about 2019). TCRdb shows the sequencer as Illumina HiSeq 1500. The public reads were run again by TCRdb, first through fastp at Q25 and then through MiXCR, and only productive beta chains were kept. Each CDR3 protein appears once, grouped with its most common genes and DNA. For this sample the table gives a few hundred thousand distinct CDR3 sequences, of which 20% to 25% were detected only once. 13% of the sample comes from the top ten. These TCRs are of unknown antigen specificity. Per the publication, the treatment or condition label means: in vitro stimulation with specific CMV peptide epitopes to enrich CMV-specific T cells. Sample: cultured PBMCs, taken from culture after CMV antigen stimulation. All receptors derive from a human donor in good health (CMV status not recorded). Some clones in this sample may be carry-over from other donors' samples.

This clonotype was seen a handful of times. The chain links TRBV9 to TRBJ2-1; D is tentatively TRBD1 or TRBD2 (5 bases each). The CDR3 runs to 14 residues. Germline lookup yields CDR1 SGDLS and CDR2 YYNGEE. The V gene lost 5 bases and the J gene lost 7 bases, with 16 bases spanning the gap. The CDR3 DNA reads as TGTGCCAGCAGTGGGGGTGGACGCGGGAATGAGCAGTTCTTC. It is translated as CASSGGGRGNEQFF.

There are many counts of this clonotype. V usage is TRBV7-8 and J usage is TRBJ1-5; 8 bases map to TRBD1. Looked up from germline, CDR1 is SGHVS and CDR2 is FQNEAQ. J was trimmed by 6 bases and V by 3 bases; bases with no gene match: 13. The CDR3 spans 17 residues. The CDR3 region has the DNA TGTGCCAGCAGCTTTTCAGGGACAGGTAGGGTCCTTCAGCCCCAGCATTTT. As protein: CASSFSGTGRVLQPQHF. The variable domain in full, with the rest retrieved from reference TRBV7-8 and TRBJ1-5, is GAGVSQSPRYKVAKRGQDVALRCDPISGHVSLFWYQQALGQGPEFLTYFQNEAQLDKSGLPSDRFFAERPEGSVSTLKIQRTQQEDSAVYLCASSFSGTGRVLQPQHFGDGTRLSIL.

This clonotype was picked up many times. This chain connects TRBV7-2 to TRBJ2-3; no definite D call. This CDR3 is built from 11 residues. V shed 1 base and J shed 8 bases, with 4 bases lying between them. The germline V gene has CDR1 SGHTA and CDR2 FQGNSA. This CDR3 reads CASSLEATQYF. The DNA of the CDR3 is TGTGCCAGCAGCTTAGAGGCTACGCAGTATTTT. Looking up the rest from reference TRBV7-2 and TRBJ2-3 gives the full variable domain: GAGVSQSPSNKVTEKGKDVELRCDPISGHTALYWYRQSLGQGLEFLIYFQGNSAPDKSGLPSDRFSAERTGGSVSTLTIQRTQQEDSAVYLCASSLEATQYFGPGTRLTVL.